Following are 26 T cell receptor beta chains from one sample sequenced in a study of blood T cell repertoires in COVID-19. Measured with immunoSEQ multiplex PCR; TCRdb has only the in-frame clones, and not every one. The sample records 65,000 to 85,000 clones, 75% to 90% being singletons. Sequencing input: peripheral blood. The receptors derive from a human donor in a cohort sampled during active COVID-19.

The chain is built from TRBV15 and TRBJ2-7; possibly TRBD1 for D (5 bases). Trimming took off 7 bases at V and 1 base at J, with 11 bases between the two ends. The CDR3 runs to 13 residues. Germline V gene data show CDR1 as LNHNV and CDR2 as YYDKDF (reference sequence). The CDR3 coding sequence is TGTGCCACCAAACCGAGACAGTCCTACGAGCAGTACTTC. Protein product: CATKPRQSYEQYF.

The genes are TRBV9 and TRBJ1-2; tentatively, D is TRBD1 (6 bases). V was shortened by 4 bases and J by 6 bases, with 13 bases between the two germline ends. CDR1 is SGDLS and CDR2 is YYNGEE in the germline V gene. The CDR3 sequence is 13 residues long. The CDR3: CASSPNNRDGYTF. CDR3 coding DNA: TGTGCCAGCAGCCCTAATAACAGGGATGGCTACACCTTC.

The rearrangement joins TRBV28 to TRBJ1-6; possible D gene TRBD1, 6 bases. Germline CDR1 and CDR2: MDHEN and SYDVKM. Trimming stripped 8 bases from V and 7 bases from J, with 18 bases between. The CDR3 has 15 residues. The CDR3 is CASQPLQGGNSPLHF. CDR3 DNA sequence: TGTGCCAGCCAACCTTTACAGGGAGGGAATTCACCCCTCCACTTT.

The genes are TRBV5-1 and TRBJ2-5, with TRBD2 as a possible D gene (6 bases). Trimming took off 3 bases at V and 4 bases at J, with 13 bases between the two ends. Germline lookup yields CDR1 SGHRS and CDR2 YFSETQ. The CDR3 contains 14 residues. The CDR3 coding sequence is TGCGCCAGCAGCTCTTTTGGGGGGAGAGAGACCCAGTACTTC. Translated: CASSSFGGRETQYF.

The J gene is TRBJ1-2, the V gene TRBV27; D is unclear. The V end was cut by 5 bases, the J end by 1 base, with 11 bases between. The CDR3 consists of 14 residues. The germline CDR1 and CDR2 sequences are MNHEY and SMNVEV (reference sequence). CDR3 in DNA: TGTGCCAGCAGTCTTGCGCGGAGTAACTATGGCTACACCTTC. Residues: CASSLARSNYGYTF.

The chain combines TRBV14 with TRBJ2-7; 15 nucleotides align to TRBD2. J was trimmed by 0 bases and V by 4 bases; bases with no gene match: 4. The CDR3 covers 17 residues. Germline V gene data show CDR1 as SGHDN and CDR2 as FVKESK. This CDR3 is CASSRGLAGGPSYEQYF. The CDR3, as DNA: TGTGCCAGCAGCCGGGGACTAGCGGGAGGTCCCTCCTACGAGCAGTACTTC.

The chain couples TRBV19 to TRBJ1-1; 7 nucleotides agree with TRBD1. CDR3 length: 14 amino acids. Unmatched junction bases numbered 8, after V lost 7 bases and J lost 3 bases. Germline V gene lookup returns CDR1 LNHDA and CDR2 SQIVND (reference sequence). The CDR3 loop reads CASTPGQLYTEAFF. CDR3 nucleotides: TGTGCCAGTACCCCGGGACAGCTGTACACTGAAGCTTTCTTT.

The V call is TRBV6-5, the J call TRBJ2-7; TRBD2 agrees at 7 bases. The germline CDR1 and CDR2 sequences are MNHEY and SVGAGI. The CDR3 extends over 14 amino acids. With 0 bases clipped from V and 6 bases from J, the junction kept 5 bases outside the gene matches. The CDR3 nucleotides read TGTGCCAGCAGTTACTCGAGGCGGGAGCGCGAGCAGTACTTC. Residues: CASSYSRREREQYF.

The V call is TRBV10-3, the J call TRBJ1-3; 9 bases are shared with TRBD1. After removal of 4 bases from V and 3 bases from J, the junction contained 10 bases not matched to a gene. Germline lookup yields CDR1 ENHRY and CDR2 SYGVKD. The length of the CDR3 is 17 residues. The CDR3 loop reads CAISGLPTGGVGNTIYF. CDR3 bases: TGTGCCATCAGTGGACTTCCGACAGGGGGAGTTGGAAACACCATATATTTT.

The genes are TRBV7-2 and TRBJ1-1, with D possibly TRBD1 on 5 matching bases. Trimming removed 5 bases from V and 4 bases from J, with 14 bases in between. Per the germline V gene, CDR1 is SGHTA and CDR2 is FQGNSA. This CDR3 comprises 14 residues. The CDR3 loop reads CASSPRGGGTEAFF. The CDR3 DNA reads TGTGCCAGCAGCCCGAGGGGAGGAGGCACTGAAGCTTTCTTT.

In this sample, this clone turned up once. This chain links TRBV2 with TRBJ2-6; 8 nucleotides align to TRBD1. The CDR3 has 16 amino acids. Unmatched junction bases numbered 7, after V lost 7 bases and J lost 2 bases. Germline V gene sequence: CDR1 SNHLY, CDR2 FYNNEI. CDR3 sequence reads: CASIRQGRTGANVLTF. DNA of the CDR3: TGTGCCAGCATAAGACAGGGGAGGACTGGGGCCAACGTCCTGACTTTC.

The rearrangement joins TRBV14 to TRBJ2-7; 7 bases fit TRBD2. The CDR3 is made up of 19 amino acids. From germline, CDR1 is SGHDN and CDR2 FVKESK. With 0 bases clipped from V and 6 bases from J, the junction kept 20 bases outside the gene matches. The CDR3 nucleotides are TGTGCCAGCAGCCAAGACCCTCACGGGAGGACGCCCTCATTGGTCGAGCAGTACTTC. Protein product: CASSQDPHGRTPSLVEQYF.

The chain uses TRBV13 and TRBJ1-3, with TRBD1 matching over 9 bases. Looked up from germline, CDR1 is PRHDT and CDR2 is FYEKMQ (reference sequence). The CDR3 spans 15 residues. V was pared by 5 bases and J by 7 bases, with 9 bases of the junction left unmatched. CDR3 sequence (DNA): TGTGCCAGCAGCGCCCCCGGGACAGGGAGGAACACCATATATTTT. Its protein is CASSAPGTGRNTIYF.

The chain combines TRBV6-6 with TRBJ2-7; TRBD1 matches 7 bases. After removal of 10 bases from V and 3 bases from J, the junction contained 9 bases not matched to a gene. From germline, CDR1 is MNHNY and CDR2 SVGAGI (reference sequence). The CDR3 totals 13 residues. In DNA, the CDR3 is TGTGCCACCCGAGGGGGCGGAATCTACGAGCAGTACTTC. Amino acid sequence: CATRGGGIYEQYF.

This chain connects TRBV6-6 to TRBJ1-1, with 7 bases matching TRBD1. The CDR3 is 15 residues long. V was clipped by 5 bases and J by 1 base; unmatched bases: 7. Germline V gives CDR1 MNHNY, CDR2 SVGAGI (reference sequence). As DNA, the CDR3 is TGTGCCAGCAGTCCCGGACAGGCAAGGAACACTGAAGCTTTCTTT. Its protein is CASSPGQARNTEAFF.

The chain has TRBV7-2 and TRBJ2-1; tentative D call: TRBD2 (6 bases). V lost 0 bases to trimming and J lost 5 bases, with 11 bases between them. The CDR3 runs 15 residues. Germline CDR1 is SGHTA and CDR2 is FQGNSA. DNA of the CDR3: TGTGCCAGCAGCTTAGCCGTGGGAGGCCACAATGAGCAGTTCTTC. It encodes CASSLAVGGHNEQFF.

A single count supports this clone. This chain joins TRBV6-5 and TRBJ2-2; possible D gene TRBD1, 6 bases. The CDR3 contains 14 residues. V gave up 10 bases and J gave up 4 bases, with 16 bases separating them. CDR1 is MNHEY and CDR2 is SVGAGI in the germline V gene. The CDR3 DNA reads as TGTGCCATTCACAGGGTATCCAGCACCGGGGAGCTGTTTTTT. This gives the protein CAIHRVSSTGELFF.

V and J are TRBV29-1 and TRBJ2-5; TRBD2 aligns across 12 bases. In germline, CDR1 is SQVTM, CDR2 ANQGSEA. The CDR3 covers 14 residues. With 4 bases clipped from V and 5 bases from J, the junction kept 5 bases outside the gene matches. The CDR3 DNA sequence: TGCAGCGTTGGGCTAGCGGGAGGGCCGGAGACCCAGTACTTC. Its translation: CSVGLAGGPETQYF.

V gene TRBV29-1 combines with J gene TRBJ2-3, with 12 bases fitting TRBD1. Germline trimming cut 7 bases from V and 5 bases from J; bases unmatched to any gene: 7. Germline V CDR1 and CDR2: SQVTM, ANQGSEA. The CDR3 is made up of 14 amino acids. The CDR3 protein is CSATGTGGKDTQYF. Here the CDR3 DNA reads TGCAGCGCCACCGGGACAGGGGGCAAAGATACGCAGTATTTT.

V usage is TRBV7-9 and J usage is TRBJ1-1; 12 bases match TRBD1. Germline assignment: CDR1 SEHNR and CDR2 FQNEAQ (reference sequence). V trimming: 3 bases; J trimming: 5 bases; junction bases outside the gene matches: 7. CDR3 size: 16 residues. CDR3 residues: CASSFRDRGRTTEAFF. CDR3 DNA sequence: TGTGCCAGCAGCTTCCGGGACAGGGGGCGAACAACTGAAGCTTTCTTT.

This chain uses TRBV18 with TRBJ2-1; 9 bases are a match to TRBD1. The germline CDR1 and CDR2 sequences are KGHSH and LQKENI. V lost 4 bases, J lost 0 bases, and 16 bases stayed unmatched. The CDR3 is 20 amino acids. CDR3 bases: TGTGCCAGCTCACAGACCGGGGGACAGGGAGGGCCGTTCTCCTACAATGAGCAGTTCTTC. Amino acids: CASSQTGGQGGPFSYNEQFF.

The chain has TRBV30 and TRBJ1-4; D perhaps matches TRBD1 (5 bases). The CDR3 totals 14 residues. Trimming took off 0 bases at V and 7 bases at J, with 12 bases between the two ends. The germline V gene encodes CDR1 GTSNPN and CDR2 SVGIG (reference sequence). DNA of the CDR3: TGTGCCTGGAGTGTGCAGGGAGGCGGTGAAAAACTGTTTTTT. It specifies CAWSVQGGGEKLFF.

V gene TRBV5-1 combines with J gene TRBJ2-2; D uncertain. V lost 0 bases and J 4 bases, leaving 7 bases between the germline ends. The length of the CDR3 is 14 residues. CDR1 and CDR2 from the germline V gene are SGHRS and YFSETQ. The CDR3 DNA reads as TGCGCCAGCAGCTTGGAGAGTTCCACCGGGGAGCTGTTTTTT. Protein product: CASSLESSTGELFF. Based on the CDR3 plus reference TRBV5-1 and TRBJ2-2, the full variable domain is KAGVTQTPRYLIKTRGQQVTLSCSPISGHRSVSWYQQTPGQGLQFLFEYFSETQRNKGNFPGRFSGRQFSNSRSEMNVSTLELGDSALYLCASSLESSTGELFFGEGSRLTVL.

The chain has TRBV30 and TRBJ1-2; D is undetermined. The length of the CDR3 is 11 residues. Trimming removed 7 bases at V and 4 bases at J, with 10 bases between. Germline-derived CDR1 and CDR2 are GTSNPN and SVGIG (reference sequence). The CDR3 sequence: CALGARYGYTF. CDR3 nucleotide sequence: TGTGCCTTAGGAGCCCGCTATGGCTACACCTTC.

The V call is TRBV5-1, the J call TRBJ1-2; 9 bases map to TRBD1. This CDR3 region has 16 residues. Germline trimming cut 4 bases from V and 7 bases from J; bases unmatched to any gene: 14. The germline V gene has CDR1 SGHRS and CDR2 YFSETQ. The CDR3 DNA reads TGCGCCAGCAGCGATTCCGGGACAGGGTCACACAGTGGCTACACCTTC. Translation: CASSDSGTGSHSGYTF.

The CDR3 protein is CASSRDRGNEQFF. The CDR3 bases are TGTGCCAGCAGCCGCGACAGGGGGAATGAGCAGTTCTTC. V and J are TRBV12-3 or TRBV12-4 and TRBJ2-1; TRBD1 matches at 9 bases. With V trimmed by 6 bases and J by 7 bases, 4 bases remained unmatched. The CDR3 totals 13 residues.